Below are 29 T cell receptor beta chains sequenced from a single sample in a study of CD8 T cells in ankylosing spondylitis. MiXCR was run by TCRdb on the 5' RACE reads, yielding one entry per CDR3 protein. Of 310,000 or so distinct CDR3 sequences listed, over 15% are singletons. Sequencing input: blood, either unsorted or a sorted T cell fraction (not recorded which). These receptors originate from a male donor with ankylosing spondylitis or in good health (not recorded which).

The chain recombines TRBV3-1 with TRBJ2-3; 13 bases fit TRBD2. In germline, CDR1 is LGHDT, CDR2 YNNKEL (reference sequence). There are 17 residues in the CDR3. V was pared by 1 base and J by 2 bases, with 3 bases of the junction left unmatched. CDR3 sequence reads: CASSQGLAGGNTDTQYF. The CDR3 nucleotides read TGTGCCAGCAGCCAAGGACTAGCGGGAGGTAACACAGATACGCAGTATTTT.

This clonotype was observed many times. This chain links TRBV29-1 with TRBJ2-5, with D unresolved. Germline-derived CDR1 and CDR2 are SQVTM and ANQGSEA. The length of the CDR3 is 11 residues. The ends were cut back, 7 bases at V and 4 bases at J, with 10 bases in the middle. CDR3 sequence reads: CSAKKGETQYF. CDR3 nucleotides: TGCAGCGCGAAAAAGGGAGAGACCCAGTACTTC.

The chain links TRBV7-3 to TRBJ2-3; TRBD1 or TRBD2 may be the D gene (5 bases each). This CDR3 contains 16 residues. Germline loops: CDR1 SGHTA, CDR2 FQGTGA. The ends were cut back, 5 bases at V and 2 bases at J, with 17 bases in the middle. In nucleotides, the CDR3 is TGTGCCAGCAGCCGGGCCGGGACGAATATCACAGATACGCAGTATTTT. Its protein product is CASSRAGTNITDTQYF.

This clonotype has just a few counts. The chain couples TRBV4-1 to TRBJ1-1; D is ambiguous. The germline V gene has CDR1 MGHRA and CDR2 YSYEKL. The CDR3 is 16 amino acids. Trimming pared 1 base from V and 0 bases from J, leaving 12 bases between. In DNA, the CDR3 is TGCGCCAGCAGCCAAGGAGGAAGGAACATGAACACTGAAGCTTTCTTT. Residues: CASSQGGRNMNTEAFF.

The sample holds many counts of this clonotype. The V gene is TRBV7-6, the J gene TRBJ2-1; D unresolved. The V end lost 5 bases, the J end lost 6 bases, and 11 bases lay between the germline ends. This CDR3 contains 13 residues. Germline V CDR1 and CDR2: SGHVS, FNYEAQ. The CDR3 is CASSPGVGNEQFF. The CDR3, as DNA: TGTGCCAGCAGCCCCGGAGTAGGCAATGAGCAGTTCTTC.

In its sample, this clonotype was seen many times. The CDR3 here is CASSLLRQARDTQYF. CDR3 nucleotide sequence: TGTGCCAGCAGTTTATTGAGACAGGCAAGAGATACGCAGTATTTT. The rearrangement links TRBV12-3 or TRBV12-4 to TRBJ2-3; D may be TRBD1 (6 bases). This CDR3 comprises 15 residues. V was cut by 2 bases and J by 5 bases, with 14 bases left in between.

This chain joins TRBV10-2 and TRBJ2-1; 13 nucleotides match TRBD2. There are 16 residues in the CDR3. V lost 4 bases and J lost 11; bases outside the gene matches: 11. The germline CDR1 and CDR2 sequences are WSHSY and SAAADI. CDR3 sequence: CASSGPPGLAGSKQFF. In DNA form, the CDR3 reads TGCGCCAGCAGTGGTCCCCCGGGACTAGCGGGAAGTAAGCAGTTCTTC.

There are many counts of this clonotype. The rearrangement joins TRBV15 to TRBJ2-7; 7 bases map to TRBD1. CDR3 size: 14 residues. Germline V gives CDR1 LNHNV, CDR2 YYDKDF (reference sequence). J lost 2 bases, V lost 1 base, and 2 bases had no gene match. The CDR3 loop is CATSRGQGPYEQYV. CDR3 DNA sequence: TGTGCCACCAGCAGAGGACAGGGACCCTACGAGCAGTACGTC.

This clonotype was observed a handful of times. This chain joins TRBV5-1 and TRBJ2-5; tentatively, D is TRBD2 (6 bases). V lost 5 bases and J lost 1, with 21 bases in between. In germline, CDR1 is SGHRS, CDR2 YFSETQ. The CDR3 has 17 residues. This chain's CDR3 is CASSYGGELVSQETQYF. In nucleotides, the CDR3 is TGCGCCAGCAGTTACGGCGGGGAACTAGTTTCCCAAGAGACCCAGTACTTC.

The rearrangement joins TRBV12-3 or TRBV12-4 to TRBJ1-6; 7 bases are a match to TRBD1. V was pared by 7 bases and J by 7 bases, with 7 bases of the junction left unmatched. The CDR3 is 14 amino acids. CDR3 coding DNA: TGTGCCAGCAACAGCCCGGGACAGAATTCACCCCTCCACTTT. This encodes CASNSPGQNSPLHF.

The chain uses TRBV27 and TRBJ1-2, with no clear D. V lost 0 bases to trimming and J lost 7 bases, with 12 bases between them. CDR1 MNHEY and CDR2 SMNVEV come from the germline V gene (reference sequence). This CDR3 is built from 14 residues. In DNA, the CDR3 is TGTGCCAGCAGTTTATCGCCGCGGGGTAGTGGCTACACCTTC. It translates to CASSLSPRGSGYTF.

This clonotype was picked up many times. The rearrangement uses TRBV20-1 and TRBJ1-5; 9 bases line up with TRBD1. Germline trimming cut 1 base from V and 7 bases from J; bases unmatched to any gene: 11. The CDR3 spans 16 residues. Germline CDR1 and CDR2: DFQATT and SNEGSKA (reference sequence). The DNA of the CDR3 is TGCAGTGCTAGAGCCGACCGGGACAGGGATAAACAGCCCCAGCATTTT. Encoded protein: CSARADRDRDKQPQHF.

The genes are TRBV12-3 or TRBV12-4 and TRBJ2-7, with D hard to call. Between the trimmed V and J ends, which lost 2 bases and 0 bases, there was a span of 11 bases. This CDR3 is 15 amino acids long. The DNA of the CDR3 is TGTGCCAGCAGTTTACGAGGACGGGTCTCCTACGAGCAGTACGTC. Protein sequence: CASSLRGRVSYEQYV.

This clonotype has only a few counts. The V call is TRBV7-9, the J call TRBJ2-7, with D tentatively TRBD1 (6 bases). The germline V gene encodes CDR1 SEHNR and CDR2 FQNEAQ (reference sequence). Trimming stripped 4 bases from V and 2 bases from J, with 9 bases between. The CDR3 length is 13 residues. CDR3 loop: CASSSGATYEQYV. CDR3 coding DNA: TGTGCCAGCAGCTCAGGGGCTACCTACGAGCAGTACGTC.

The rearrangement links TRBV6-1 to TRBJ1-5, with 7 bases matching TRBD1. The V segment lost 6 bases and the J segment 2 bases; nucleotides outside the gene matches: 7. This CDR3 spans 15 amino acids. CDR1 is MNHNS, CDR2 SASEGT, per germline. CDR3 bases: TGTGCCAGCAGACAAATCGGACAGGGCAATCAGCCCCAGCATTTT. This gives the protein CASRQIGQGNQPQHF.

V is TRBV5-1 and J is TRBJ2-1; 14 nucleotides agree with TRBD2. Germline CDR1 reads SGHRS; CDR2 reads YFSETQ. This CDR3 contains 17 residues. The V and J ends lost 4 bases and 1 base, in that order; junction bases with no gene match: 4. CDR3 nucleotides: TGCGCCAGCAGCAAGACTAGCGGGGGGGCTTCCTACAATGAGCAGTTCTTC. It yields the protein CASSKTSGGASYNEQFF.

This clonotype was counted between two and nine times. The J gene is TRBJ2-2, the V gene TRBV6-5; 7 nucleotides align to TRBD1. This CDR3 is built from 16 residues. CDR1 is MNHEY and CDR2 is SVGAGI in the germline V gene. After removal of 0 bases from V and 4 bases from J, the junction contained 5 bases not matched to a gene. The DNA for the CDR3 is TGTGCCAGCAGTTACTCAGGGGGCTGGGGCACCGGGGAGCTGTTTTTT. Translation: CASSYSGGWGTGELFF.

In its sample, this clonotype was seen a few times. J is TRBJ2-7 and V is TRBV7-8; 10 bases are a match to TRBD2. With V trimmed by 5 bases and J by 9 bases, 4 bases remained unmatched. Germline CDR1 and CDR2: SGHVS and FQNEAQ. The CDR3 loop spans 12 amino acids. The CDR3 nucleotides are TGTGCCAGCAGCCTGGGACTAGCGAGGCAGTACGTC. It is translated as CASSLGLARQYV.

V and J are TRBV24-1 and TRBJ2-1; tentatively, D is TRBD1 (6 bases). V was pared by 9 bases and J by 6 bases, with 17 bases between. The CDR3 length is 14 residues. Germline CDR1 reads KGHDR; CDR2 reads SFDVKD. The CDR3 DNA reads TGTGCCACCGGTACAGACAGGAATGTCAATGAGCAGTTCTTC. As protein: CATGTDRNVNEQFF.

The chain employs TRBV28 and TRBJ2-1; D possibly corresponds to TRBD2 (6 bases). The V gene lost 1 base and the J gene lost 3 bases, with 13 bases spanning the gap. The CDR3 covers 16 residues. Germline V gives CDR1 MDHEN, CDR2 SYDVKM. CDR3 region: CASSLSPGLGYNEQFF. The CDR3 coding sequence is TGTGCCAGCAGTTTATCCCCGGGACTGGGCTACAATGAGCAGTTCTTC.

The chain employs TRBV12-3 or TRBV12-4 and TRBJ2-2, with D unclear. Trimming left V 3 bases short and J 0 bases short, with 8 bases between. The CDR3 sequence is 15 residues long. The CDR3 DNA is TGTGCCAGCAGTTTTATAGAGACGAACACCGGGGAGCTGTTTTTT. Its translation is CASSFIETNTGELFF.

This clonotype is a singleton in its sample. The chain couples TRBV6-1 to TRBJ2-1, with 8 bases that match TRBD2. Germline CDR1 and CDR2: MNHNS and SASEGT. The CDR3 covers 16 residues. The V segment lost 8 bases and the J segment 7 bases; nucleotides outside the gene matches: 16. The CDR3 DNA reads TGTGCCAGCGGACCTTTGTTCGGCGGGGGGATGAATGAGCAGTTCTTC. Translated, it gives CASGPLFGGGMNEQFF.

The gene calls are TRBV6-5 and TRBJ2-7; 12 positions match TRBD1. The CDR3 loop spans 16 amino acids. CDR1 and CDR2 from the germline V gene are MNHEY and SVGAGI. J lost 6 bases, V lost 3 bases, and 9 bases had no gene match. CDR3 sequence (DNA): TGTGCCAGCAGTTATGCCCCGGGGACAGGGGGCGGCGAGCAGTACGTC. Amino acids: CASSYAPGTGGGEQYV.

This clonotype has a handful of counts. The CDR3 DNA is TGTGCCAGCAGCGAGGGACAGAACCAAGAGACCCAGTACTTC. This gives the protein CASSEGQNQETQYF. The genes are TRBV5-5 and TRBJ2-5; 7 bases line up with TRBD1. Germline V gene data show CDR1 as SGHKS and CDR2 as YYEKEE (reference sequence). V was pared by 4 bases and J by 0 bases, with 3 bases of the junction left unmatched. The CDR3 covers 14 residues. Combining the CDR3 with reference TRBV5-5 and TRBJ2-5 gives the whole variable domain DAGVTQSPTHLIKTRGQQVTLRCSPISGHKSVSWYQQVLGQGPQFIFQYYEKEERGRGNFPDRFSARQFPNYSSELNVNALLLGDSALYLCASSEGQNQETQYFGPGTRLLVL.

CDR3 DNA: TGCAGCGTTGAAGGGAGTCGGACCGGGGAGCTGTTTTTT. It translates to CSVEGSRTGELFF. This chain joins TRBV29-1 and TRBJ2-2; D is uncertain. The CDR3 sequence is 13 residues long. Germline V gene data show CDR1 as SQVTM and CDR2 as ANQGSEA. Trimming took 1 base from V and 5 from J, leaving 8 bases between them.

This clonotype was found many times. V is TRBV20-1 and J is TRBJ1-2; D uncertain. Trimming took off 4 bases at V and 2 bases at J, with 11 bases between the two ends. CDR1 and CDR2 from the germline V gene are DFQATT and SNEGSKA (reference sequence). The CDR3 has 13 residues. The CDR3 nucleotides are TGCAGTGCTATCTATTACGGAAACTATGGCTACACCTTC. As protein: CSAIYYGNYGYTF.

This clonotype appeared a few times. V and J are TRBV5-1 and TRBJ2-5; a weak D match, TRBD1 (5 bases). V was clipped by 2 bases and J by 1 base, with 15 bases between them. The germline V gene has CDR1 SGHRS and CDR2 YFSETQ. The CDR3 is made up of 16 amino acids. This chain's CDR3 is CASSFVVAGPQETQYF. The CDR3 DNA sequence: TGCGCCAGCAGCTTCGTGGTGGCAGGGCCCCAAGAGACCCAGTACTTC.

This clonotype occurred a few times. The CDR3 sequence: CATTVGGTHPGYGYTF. For the CDR3, the DNA is TGTGCCACCACGGTTGGGGGTACTCACCCGGGGTATGGCTACACCTTC. This rearrangement joins TRBV28 to TRBJ1-2; tentative D call: TRBD1 (5 bases). The CDR3 has 16 amino acids. Germline lookup yields CDR1 MDHEN and CDR2 SYDVKM. Trimming cost V 10 bases and J 5 bases, with 26 bases left between them.

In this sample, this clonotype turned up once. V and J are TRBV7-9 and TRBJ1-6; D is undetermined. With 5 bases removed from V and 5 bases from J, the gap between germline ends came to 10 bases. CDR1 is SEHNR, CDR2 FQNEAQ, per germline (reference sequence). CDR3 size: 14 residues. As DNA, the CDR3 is TGTGCCAGCAGCGAAACGGGCCATAATTCACCCCTCCACTTT. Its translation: CASSETGHNSPLHF.